These 2 T cell receptor beta chains were all obtained from the same sample, sequenced in a study of blood T cell repertoires in COVID-19. The data were produced by immunoSEQ multiplex PCR, yet TCRdb's version contains in-frame clones alone and is incomplete. The sample lists under 200,000 clones, about 90% occurring once. Sequenced input: PBMCs or T cells enriched from blood (not recorded which). These TCRs come from a woman aged 45-59 years who had recovered from COVID-19.

The chain is built from TRBV7-9 and TRBJ2-1; D is possibly TRBD2 (6 bases). Germline assignment: CDR1 SEHNR and CDR2 FQNEAQ (reference sequence). The CDR3 is 16 amino acids. With 1 base removed from V and 9 bases from J, the gap between germline ends came to 19 bases. CDR3 residues: CASSLVSGQISGEQFF. CDR3 DNA: TGTGCCAGCAGCTTAGTAAGCGGGCAGATTTCAGGTGAGCAGTTCTTC.

The V call is TRBV7-9, the J call TRBJ2-5, with 9 nucleotides matching TRBD2. CDR1 SEHNR and CDR2 FQNEAQ come from the germline V gene (reference sequence). CDR3 length: 16 residues. V dropped 1 base and J dropped 4; count of bases not matched to a gene: 7. The CDR3 region is CASSLDRAGGVETQYF. DNA of the CDR3: TGTGCCAGCAGCTTAGATCGAGCGGGAGGAGTAGAGACCCAGTACTTC.